Given below is one T cell receptor beta chain in context. In the authors' workflow: Nucleated cell counts were estimated from reference gene primer amplification. Using immunoSEQ multiplex PCR, the repertoire was profiled, and TCRdb retains in-frame clones only, with some absent. The V and J calls and clone size were taken over from that table, and D and trimming were inferred from the DNA. In the table there are a few hundred thousand clones, around 86% of which are singletons. These data belong to a study of blood T cell repertoires in COVID-19. Study-level background: The United States, Italy and Spain provided the acute and convalescent COVID-19 samples.

Enrollees, roughly 18 to 89 years old, lived in about two dozen US areas. Membership in each cohort depended on participant-reported clinical history. Specimen: PBMCs or T cells enriched from blood (not recorded which). This clonotype originated in a woman aged 45-65 years who had recovered from COVID-19.

The CDR3 region is CASSYGGLDYGYTF. The CDR3 DNA reads as TGTGCCAGCAGTTACGGAGGGTTGGACTATGGCTACACCTTC. This chain joins TRBV6-5 and TRBJ1-2; D gene unclear. CDR3 length: 14 amino acids. With 2 bases removed from V and 3 bases from J, the gap between germline ends came to 10 bases. CDR1 is MNHEY and CDR2 is SVGAGI in the germline V gene.